The rows below give T cell receptor beta chains drawn from one sample of a study of beta chain features in type 1 diabetes. Assay: immunoSEQ multiplex PCR; the TCRdb copy retains only in-frame clones and omits some. The sample has a few hundred thousand clones, approximately 25% seen once. The specimen sequenced was naive CD4+ T cells from blood. Every receptor here comes from a woman aged 25-40 years with type 1 diabetes. Both conserved end residues are part of each CDR3. The order of the fields is CDR3 DNA, CDR3 protein, J gene, clone size, D gene, V gene. The D gene is left open where the match is weak. Not all rows give a size; the values are once, few, many and, for expanded clones, a class.

cdr3_nt: TGTGCCTGGAGCCCGGACAGGTACCCTACTACTAATCAGCCCCAGCATTTT
cdr3_aa: CAWSPDRYPTTNQPQHF
j_call: TRBJ1-5
clone_size: .
d_call: TRBD1
v_call: TRBV30

cdr3_nt: TGTGCCGGAGGGGCGCGGGAGACCCAGTACTTC
cdr3_aa: CAGGARETQYF
j_call: TRBJ2-5
clone_size: few
d_call: .
v_call: TRBV2

cdr3_nt: TGTGCCAGCAGCTTACCCCCCGGGAGAGGCGGGCTTAATGAGCAGTTCTTC
cdr3_aa: CASSLPPGRGGLNEQFF
j_call: TRBJ2-1
clone_size: .
d_call: .
v_call: TRBV7-9

cdr3_nt: TGCGCCAGCAGTTATAGCGGGAGTGGCGGCACCGGGGAGCTGTTTTTT
cdr3_aa: CASSYSGSGGTGELFF
j_call: TRBJ2-2
clone_size: few
d_call: TRBD2
v_call: TRBV5-1

cdr3_nt: TGTGCCAGCAGCCCCCGGACTAGCGGGAGTTACGAGCAGTACTTC
cdr3_aa: CASSPRTSGSYEQYF
j_call: TRBJ2-7
clone_size: few
d_call: TRBD2
v_call: TRBV9

cdr3_nt: TGTGCCAGCAGTTCTAATCAGCCCCAGCATTTT
cdr3_aa: CASSSNQPQHF
j_call: TRBJ1-5
clone_size: .
d_call: .
v_call: TRBV5-8

cdr3_nt: TGTGCCAGCAGTTACGTCGGAGGTTCGACCTACGAGCAGTACTTC
cdr3_aa: CASSYVGGSTYEQYF
j_call: TRBJ2-7
clone_size: .
d_call: .
v_call: TRBV6-5

cdr3_nt: TGCGCCAGCAGCTCCACCACGACAGGAATAAACTATGGCTACACCTTC
cdr3_aa: CASSSTTTGINYGYTF
j_call: TRBJ1-2
clone_size: .
d_call: .
v_call: TRBV5-1

cdr3_nt: TGTGCCAGCCGATCCAACCCAGGGGACGGCTACACCTTC
cdr3_aa: CASRSNPGDGYTF
j_call: TRBJ1-2
clone_size: few
d_call: .
v_call: TRBV2

cdr3_nt: TGTGCCAGCGATAATGGCGGGGATAGCTCTGGGGCCAACGTCCTGACTTTC
cdr3_aa: CASDNGGDSSGANVLTF
j_call: TRBJ2-6
clone_size: few
d_call: .
v_call: TRBV5-4

cdr3_nt: TGTGCCAGCGGGACAGGGCCCTACAATGAGCAGTTCTTC
cdr3_aa: CASGTGPYNEQFF
j_call: TRBJ2-1
clone_size: .
d_call: TRBD1
v_call: TRBV19

cdr3_nt: TGCGCCAGCAGCTTGGCCGCGGGGTACAATGAGCAGTTCTTC
cdr3_aa: CASSLAAGYNEQFF
j_call: TRBJ2-1
clone_size: .
d_call: .
v_call: TRBV5-1

cdr3_nt: TGTGCCAGCAGATCTCATGACAGGGCCAATGAAGCTTTCTTT
cdr3_aa: CASRSHDRANEAFF
j_call: TRBJ1-1
clone_size: .
d_call: TRBD1
v_call: TRBV6-6

cdr3_nt: TGTGCCAGCAGCTTAGTCGGTGGCGGGAGGGCCTACAATGAGCAGTTCTTC
cdr3_aa: CASSLVGGGRAYNEQFF
j_call: TRBJ2-1
clone_size: .
d_call: TRBD2
v_call: TRBV11-2

cdr3_nt: TGTGCCAGCAGTCAAACTAGCGGCGAGCAGTACTTC
cdr3_aa: CASSQTSGEQYF
j_call: TRBJ2-7
clone_size: .
d_call: TRBD2
v_call: TRBV27

cdr3_nt: TGCAGCGTGCAGTCCGCTGAAGCTTTCTTT
cdr3_aa: CSVQSAEAFF
j_call: TRBJ1-1
clone_size: .
d_call: .
v_call: TRBV29-1

cdr3_nt: TGCAGCGTGGACAGGAGACGCACAGATACGCAGTATTTT
cdr3_aa: CSVDRRRTDTQYF
j_call: TRBJ2-3
clone_size: .
d_call: TRBD1
v_call: TRBV29-1

cdr3_nt: TGTGCCAGCAGCCTTCACGAGCAGTACTTC
cdr3_aa: CASSLHEQYF
j_call: TRBJ2-7
clone_size: few
d_call: .
v_call: TRBV28

cdr3_nt: TGTGCCAGCAGTAGGCGACAGGGGGCAGGGGAGCAGTACTTC
cdr3_aa: CASSRRQGAGEQYF
j_call: TRBJ2-7
clone_size: .
d_call: TRBD1
v_call: TRBV6-5

cdr3_nt: TGTGCCAGCAGCTTAGCGTCGGGGAGCACTGAAGCTTTCTTT
cdr3_aa: CASSLASGSTEAFF
j_call: TRBJ1-1
clone_size: .
d_call: .
v_call: TRBV7-9

cdr3_nt: TGCGCCAGCAGCTTGGCCGGGGGGAGCTCCTACAATGAGCAGTTCTTC
cdr3_aa: CASSLAGGSSYNEQFF
j_call: TRBJ2-1
clone_size: few
d_call: TRBD2
v_call: TRBV5-1

cdr3_nt: TGCGCCAGCAGCGAACGGCAGGGTGGCGAGCAGTACTTC
cdr3_aa: CASSERQGGEQYF
j_call: TRBJ2-7
clone_size: few
d_call: .
v_call: TRBV5-1

cdr3_nt: TGTGCCAGCAGCTCACAGGGGGCGGAAAATGGCTACACCTTC
cdr3_aa: CASSSQGAENGYTF
j_call: TRBJ1-2
clone_size: .
d_call: TRBD1
v_call: TRBV7-9

cdr3_nt: TGTGCCAGCACCGGTAACCAAGAGACCCAGTACTTC
cdr3_aa: CASTGNQETQYF
j_call: TRBJ2-5
clone_size: .
d_call: .
v_call: TRBV6-5

cdr3_nt: TGTGCCAGCAGCCGGGGACTCGACAGACGCACAGATACGCAGTATTTT
cdr3_aa: CASSRGLDRRTDTQYF
j_call: TRBJ2-3
clone_size: few
d_call: .
v_call: TRBV28

cdr3_nt: TGTGCCAGCAGCGTAGTGCCCACAAACACTGAAGCTTTCTTT
cdr3_aa: CASSVVPTNTEAFF
j_call: TRBJ1-1
clone_size: .
d_call: .
v_call: TRBV9

cdr3_nt: TGTGCCTGGAGTGGGCCACCTCATAAGAACTACGAGCAGTACTTC
cdr3_aa: CAWSGPPHKNYEQYF
j_call: TRBJ2-7
clone_size: .
d_call: .
v_call: TRBV30

cdr3_nt: TGCAGCGTTGTCGGGGGAACTCACAATGAGCAGTTCTTC
cdr3_aa: CSVVGGTHNEQFF
j_call: TRBJ2-1
clone_size: few
d_call: .
v_call: TRBV29-1

cdr3_nt: TGCAGCGTTGTAGGGCGGGAAGAGACCCAGTACTTC
cdr3_aa: CSVVGREETQYF
j_call: TRBJ2-5
clone_size: .
d_call: .
v_call: TRBV29-1

cdr3_nt: TGTGCCAGCTCACCCGAGTCTTTGAGAGATACGCAGTATTTT
cdr3_aa: CASSPESLRDTQYF
j_call: TRBJ2-3
clone_size: .
d_call: .
v_call: TRBV18

cdr3_nt: TGTGCCAGCAGCGCGGGACAGGGTTATAACTATGGCTACACCTTC
cdr3_aa: CASSAGQGYNYGYTF
j_call: TRBJ1-2
clone_size: .
d_call: TRBD1
v_call: TRBV7-2

cdr3_nt: TGTGCCAGCAGCTCACTCCCGGGACAGCGAAGTTTGTACAATGAGCAGTTCTTC
cdr3_aa: CASSSLPGQRSLYNEQFF
j_call: TRBJ2-1
clone_size: few
d_call: TRBD1
v_call: TRBV7-9

cdr3_nt: TGTGCCAGTAGTACGAGACACCCAGATACGCAGTATTTT
cdr3_aa: CASSTRHPDTQYF
j_call: TRBJ2-3
clone_size: .
d_call: .
v_call: TRBV19

cdr3_nt: TGTGCCAGCAGTCATAGGAGGGACAGGGGCTACACTGAAGCTTTCTTT
cdr3_aa: CASSHRRDRGYTEAFF
j_call: TRBJ1-1
clone_size: few
d_call: TRBD1
v_call: TRBV27

cdr3_nt: TGTGCCAGCTCTGGACAGGGGGCGCCCACTGAAGCTTTCTTT
cdr3_aa: CASSGQGAPTEAFF
j_call: TRBJ1-1
clone_size: few
d_call: TRBD1
v_call: TRBV18

cdr3_nt: TGCGCCAGCACACTGGAAGGTGGAGGACAGCCCCAGCATTTT
cdr3_aa: CASTLEGGGQPQHF
j_call: TRBJ1-5
clone_size: few
d_call: .
v_call: TRBV5-1

cdr3_nt: TGTGCCAGCAGCTCCGGACAGGGGGCCTCAGATACGCAGTATTTT
cdr3_aa: CASSSGQGASDTQYF
j_call: TRBJ2-3
clone_size: few
d_call: TRBD1
v_call: TRBV9

cdr3_nt: TGCGCCAGCACCCCCCTTTCAAGCGGGAGTGGCACAGATACGCAGTATTTT
cdr3_aa: CASTPLSSGSGTDTQYF
j_call: TRBJ2-3
clone_size: few
d_call: TRBD2
v_call: TRBV5-1

cdr3_nt: TGCGCCAGCAGCTCGGACAGGGTGTTCCTGTACGAGCAGTACTTC
cdr3_aa: CASSSDRVFLYEQYF
j_call: TRBJ2-7
clone_size: .
d_call: TRBD1
v_call: TRBV5-1

cdr3_nt: TGTGCCTGGAGTGCGGGACAGGGCAACGGGGAGCTGTTTTTT
cdr3_aa: CAWSAGQGNGELFF
j_call: TRBJ2-2
clone_size: .
d_call: TRBD1
v_call: TRBV30

cdr3_nt: TGCGCCAGCAGATCGGACAGCTTGACCCACTTC
cdr3_aa: CASRSDSLTHF
j_call: TRBJ1-2
clone_size: .
d_call: .
v_call: TRBV5-1

cdr3_nt: TGTGCCAGCAGTTACTCTCAGGACAGGGTTAACTATGGCTACACCTTC
cdr3_aa: CASSYSQDRVNYGYTF
j_call: TRBJ1-2
clone_size: .
d_call: TRBD1
v_call: TRBV6-5

cdr3_nt: TGTGCCAGCAGCTTACAGGGACACGAGCAGTACTTC
cdr3_aa: CASSLQGHEQYF
j_call: TRBJ2-7
clone_size: .
d_call: .
v_call: TRBV5-6

cdr3_nt: TGTGCCAGCTTACCTCGGGGGGCCTACAATGAGCAGTTCTTC
cdr3_aa: CASLPRGAYNEQFF
j_call: TRBJ2-1
clone_size: .
d_call: TRBD2
v_call: TRBV7-2

cdr3_nt: TGTGCCTGGTTAGGGACAAGCTCTGGAAACACCATATATTTT
cdr3_aa: CAWLGTSSGNTIYF
j_call: TRBJ1-3
clone_size: .
d_call: .
v_call: TRBV30

cdr3_nt: TGTGCCAGCAGTGTTAGCGGGCTCCACACCGGGGAGCTGTTTTTT
cdr3_aa: CASSVSGLHTGELFF
j_call: TRBJ2-2
clone_size: .
d_call: TRBD2
v_call: TRBV25-1

cdr3_nt: TGTGCCAGCACCGAAAGCGGGAGGCGTTCCTACAATGAGCAGTTCTTC
cdr3_aa: CASTESGRRSYNEQFF
j_call: TRBJ2-1
clone_size: .
d_call: TRBD2
v_call: TRBV13

cdr3_nt: TGTGCCAGCAGCTTAGGAGTCGTAAATGGAGCTTTCTTT
cdr3_aa: CASSLGVVNGAFF
j_call: TRBJ1-1
clone_size: .
d_call: .
v_call: TRBV7-9

cdr3_nt: TGTGCCTGTTTCAACTACAATGAGCAGTTCTTC
cdr3_aa: CACFNYNEQFF
j_call: TRBJ2-1
clone_size: few
d_call: .
v_call: TRBV30

cdr3_nt: TGTGCCAGCAGCTTAGGTATTGCTAGCGGGATTGAGCAGTACTTC
cdr3_aa: CASSLGIASGIEQYF
j_call: TRBJ2-7
clone_size: few
d_call: TRBD2
v_call: TRBV7-9

cdr3_nt: TGTGCCAGCAGCTCGGGACAGGGCGATCAGCCCCAGCATTTT
cdr3_aa: CASSSGQGDQPQHF
j_call: TRBJ1-5
clone_size: .
d_call: TRBD1
v_call: TRBV11-2

cdr3_nt: TGCGCCAGCAGCCCGGCCATCCTAGCGGGGGAGCAGTACTTC
cdr3_aa: CASSPAILAGEQYF
j_call: TRBJ2-7
clone_size: few
d_call: TRBD2
v_call: TRBV5-1

cdr3_nt: TGTGCCAGCAGTGAAAGACAGGGTGCGGGGACTGAAGCTTTCTTT
cdr3_aa: CASSERQGAGTEAFF
j_call: TRBJ1-1
clone_size: .
d_call: TRBD1
v_call: TRBV6-1

cdr3_nt: TGCGCCAGCAGCCGCAACCCAGGGGGCCCTGGGGCCAACGTCCTGACTTTC
cdr3_aa: CASSRNPGGPGANVLTF
j_call: TRBJ2-6
clone_size: few
d_call: TRBD1
v_call: TRBV4-1

cdr3_nt: TGCGCCAGCAGCCAAGTCGGGACAGGGTTCCACACCTTC
cdr3_aa: CASSQVGTGFHTF
j_call: TRBJ1-2
clone_size: .
d_call: TRBD1
v_call: TRBV4-1

cdr3_nt: TGCAGCGTTGTGACAGGTGGGACAGATACGCAGTATTTT
cdr3_aa: CSVVTGGTDTQYF
j_call: TRBJ2-3
clone_size: .
d_call: .
v_call: TRBV29-1

cdr3_nt: TGTGCCAGCAGCTTAGATCCGGGAGGATACAATGAGCAGTTCTTC
cdr3_aa: CASSLDPGGYNEQFF
j_call: TRBJ2-1
clone_size: .
d_call: TRBD2
v_call: TRBV11-2

cdr3_nt: TGCAGCGTTAAGCACGGACACCTGAACACCGGGGAGCTGTTTTTT
cdr3_aa: CSVKHGHLNTGELFF
j_call: TRBJ2-2
clone_size: .
d_call: .
v_call: TRBV29-1

cdr3_nt: TGTGCCAGCAGCCAAGGACACCTCTACGAGCAGTACTTC
cdr3_aa: CASSQGHLYEQYF
j_call: TRBJ2-7
clone_size: few
d_call: .
v_call: TRBV7-9